What follows are 13 T cell receptor beta chains derived from one specimen sequenced in a study of Graves' ophthalmopathy and Graves' hyperthyroidism. Scientists amplified the TCR beta CDR3 regions from RNA transcripts. In the first round, RT-PCR was carried out with HTBI primers, and a multiplex PCR formed the second round. In TCRdb, the multiplex PCR reads were re-called with MiXCR into one record per CDR3 protein. This sample has about 400,000 distinct CDR3 sequences, with around 19% found just once. The sample consisted of peripheral blood. The receptors were sampled from a woman aged 18-29 years with Graves' ophthalmopathy.

This clonotype came up many times. V gene TRBV6-5 combines with J gene TRBJ1-1, with D perhaps matching TRBD1 (6 bases). CDR1 is MNHEY, CDR2 SVGAGI, per germline. The CDR3 runs 12 residues. V lost 2 bases, J lost 7 bases, and 8 bases lay in between. Written as DNA, the CDR3 is TGTGCCAGCAGTTACAGGGGGAGTGAAGCTTTCTTT. Protein product: CASSYRGSEAFF.

At least ten counts were recorded for this clonotype. V is TRBV9 and J is TRBJ1-5; D is possibly TRBD1 (5 bases). CDR1 and CDR2 from the germline V gene are SGDLS and YYNGEE. The ends were cut back, 5 bases at V and 6 bases at J, with 15 bases in the middle. This CDR3 has 14 residues. The CDR3 loop reads CASSSGKGLQPQHF. CDR3 nucleotide sequence: TGTGCCAGCAGTTCCGGAAAGGGGCTTCAGCCCCAGCATTTT. The full variable domain, rest sourced from reference TRBV9 and TRBJ1-5, is DSGVTQTPKHLITATGQRVTLRCSPRSGDLSVYWYQQSLDQGLQFLIQYYNGEERAKGNILERFSAQQFPDLHSELNLSSLELGDSALYFCASSSGKGLQPQHFGDGTRLSIL.

This clonotype was observed at least ten times. The V and J genes are TRBV29-1 and TRBJ2-7, with D possibly TRBD2 on 5 matching bases. Germline-derived CDR1 and CDR2 are SQVTM and ANQGSEA. The CDR3 covers 14 residues. V lost 4 bases, J lost 2 bases, and 15 bases lay in between. The DNA for the CDR3 is TGCAGCGTTGCTCCCCGGGGTCAGCCCTACGAGCAGTACTTC. Protein product: CSVAPRGQPYEQYF.

There are many counts of this clonotype. This chain links TRBV30 with TRBJ2-7; D gene unclear. CDR1 is GTSNPN and CDR2 is SVGIG in the germline V gene (reference sequence). The CDR3 length is 11 residues. Trimming cost V 5 bases and J 5 bases, with 10 bases left between them. The CDR3 DNA reads TGTGCCTGGGGCCCCCCCCACGAGCAGTACTTC. Residues: CAWGPPHEQYF.

At least ten counts were recorded for this clonotype. This chain joins TRBV11-2 and TRBJ2-7; 7 nucleotides line up with TRBD1. The germline V gene has CDR1 SGHAT and CDR2 FQNNGV. Trimming removed 6 bases from V and 2 bases from J; junction bases left unmatched: 16. This CDR3 has 17 residues. For the CDR3, the DNA is TGTGCCAGCAGGCTAGAGGGGGCTGCCACCTCGGCCTACGAGCAGTACTTC. Its protein is CASRLEGAATSAYEQYF.

This clonotype has at least ten counts. The gene calls are TRBV6-5 and TRBJ2-2; 8 positions match TRBD2. Germline CDR1 MNHEY, CDR2 SVGAGI. The CDR3 runs 14 residues. The chain's CDR3 is CGAKAGANTGELFF. The CDR3 coding sequence is TGTGGCGCCAAAGCGGGGGCCAACACCGGGGAGCTGTTTTTT.

This clonotype was counted between two and nine times. As DNA, the CDR3 is TGTGCCAGCAGCGACAGGGGGTCCTTCTCTGGGGCCAACGTCCTGACTTTC. It is translated as CASSDRGSFSGANVLTF. The chain employs TRBV6-4 and TRBJ2-6; the match to TRBD1 covers 9 bases. The V gene end was trimmed by 6 bases and the J gene end by 0 bases; junction bases not matched to a gene: 6. The CDR3 length is 17 residues. Germline V lookup: CDR1 MRHNA, CDR2 SNTAGT.

The genes are TRBV27 and TRBJ1-1; D not certain. Germline V CDR1 and CDR2: MNHEY, SMNVEV (reference sequence). The CDR3 runs 14 residues. V gave up 6 bases and J gave up 7 bases, with 18 bases separating them. CDR3 nucleotide sequence: TGTGCCAGCAGGTTAGCCTTAAATAACGGTGAAGCTTTCTTT. Translating gives CASRLALNNGEAFF.

This clonotype was counted only a few times. J is TRBJ2-5 and V is TRBV12-3 or TRBV12-4, with no clear D. V dropped 1 base and J dropped 2 bases, with 8 bases sitting between them. CDR3 size: 14 residues. DNA of the CDR3: TGTGCCAGCAGTTTAGAGCTGGTTCAAGAGACCCAGTACTTC. Its translation is CASSLELVQETQYF.

This clonotype was seen repeatedly, ten times or more. The CDR3 protein is CASSLSRGVTGELFF. As DNA, the CDR3 is TGTGCCAGCAGTTTATCCAGGGGTGTCACCGGGGAGCTGTTTTTT. The chain carries TRBV27 and TRBJ2-2; D might be TRBD1 (6 bases). CDR1 MNHEY and CDR2 SMNVEV come from the germline V gene (reference sequence). This CDR3 has 15 residues. V lost 0 bases and J 4 bases, leaving 9 bases between the germline ends.

This clonotype came up many times. This chain links TRBV7-2 with TRBJ1-6, with D maybe TRBD1 (6 bases). The CDR3 runs to 17 residues. The germline V gene has CDR1 SGHTA and CDR2 FQGNSA. V lost 2 bases and J lost 11, with 22 bases in between. CDR3 residues: CASSLRTGTGYRAPLHF. The CDR3 nucleotides read TGTGCCAGCAGCTTAAGAACAGGGACCGGCTATAGAGCACCCCTCCACTTT.

This clonotype was detected many times. The chain is built from TRBV6-5 and TRBJ1-6; D is ambiguous. Germline CDR1 reads MNHEY; CDR2 reads SVGAGI. The length of the CDR3 is 17 residues. V was shortened by 0 bases and J by 0 bases, with 9 bases between the two germline ends. For the CDR3, the DNA is TGTGCCAGCAGTTACTCCAGGCTGAGCTCCTATAATTCACCCCTCCACTTT. This sequence encodes CASSYSRLSSYNSPLHF.

This clonotype came up many times. The chain joins TRBV25-1 to TRBJ2-4, with D perhaps TRBD1 or TRBD2 (5 bases each). Between the trimmed V and J ends, which lost 8 bases and 9 bases, there was a span of 20 bases. CDR1 and CDR2 (germline): MGHDK, SYGVNS. The CDR3 sequence is 14 residues long. The CDR3 is CASGELGASGIQYF. CDR3 sequence (DNA): TGTGCCAGCGGGGAACTAGGGGCCTCGGGCATTCAGTACTTC.